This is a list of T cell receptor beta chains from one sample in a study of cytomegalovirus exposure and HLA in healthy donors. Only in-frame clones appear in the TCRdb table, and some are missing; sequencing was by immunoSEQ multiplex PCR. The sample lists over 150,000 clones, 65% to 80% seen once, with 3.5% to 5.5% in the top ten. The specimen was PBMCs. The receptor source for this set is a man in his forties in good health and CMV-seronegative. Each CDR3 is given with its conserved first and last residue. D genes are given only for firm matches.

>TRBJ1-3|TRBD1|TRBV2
CASSERQGDFGNTIYF
TGTGCCAGCAGTGAACGACAGGGGGACTTCGGAAACACCATATATTTT
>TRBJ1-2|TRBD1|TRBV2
CASRDRGNYGYTF
TGTGCCAGCAGGGACAGGGGGAACTATGGCTACACCTTC
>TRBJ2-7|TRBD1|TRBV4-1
CASSPTRTGGISEQYF
TGCGCCAGCAGCCCTACCCGGACAGGGGGAATCTCCGAGCAGTACTTC
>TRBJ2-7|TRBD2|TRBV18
CASSPPSGGLAYEQYF
TGTGCCAGCTCACCACCGAGCGGGGGGCTCGCCTACGAGCAGTACTTC
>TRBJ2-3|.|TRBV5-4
CASSAEFTGYGTDTQYF
TGTGCCAGCAGCGCAGAATTCACAGGGTACGGCACAGATACGCAGTATTTT
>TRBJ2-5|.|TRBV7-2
CASSLAPQETQYF
TGTGCCAGCAGCTTAGCCCCACAAGAGACCCAGTACTTC
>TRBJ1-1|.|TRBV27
CASRPAGQFPRGAFF
TGTGCCAGCAGGCCAGCCGGACAGTTCCCCAGGGGAGCTTTCTTT
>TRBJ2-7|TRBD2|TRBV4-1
CASSLRASGTYEQYF
TGCGCCAGCAGCCTCAGGGCTAGCGGAACCTACGAGCAGTACTTC
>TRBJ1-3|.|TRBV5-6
CASSLPQGTGNTIYF
TGTGCCAGCAGCTTACCACAGGGAACTGGAAACACCATATATTTT
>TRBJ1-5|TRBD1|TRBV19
CASSTDRGWQPQHF
TGTGCCAGTAGTACAGACAGGGGCTGGCAGCCCCAGCATTTT
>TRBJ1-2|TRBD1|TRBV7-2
CASSSDRSSGYTF
TGTGCCAGCAGCTCGGACAGGAGCTCAGGCTACACCTTC
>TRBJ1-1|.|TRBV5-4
CASTYSGLVRGTEAFF
TGTGCCAGCACCTATTCCGGTCTGGTACGAGGTACTGAAGCTTTCTTT
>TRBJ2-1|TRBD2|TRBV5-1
CASSLVLAGPEQFF
TGCGCCAGCAGCTTGGTTCTAGCGGGCCCTGAGCAGTTCTTC